This passage covers 12 T cell receptor beta chains from one sample sequenced in a study of blood T cells in healthy people across ages. Next came a second PCR, run for about 7 to 12 cycles, which used a sample-barcoded 5' primer along with a J-beta primer mix. TCRdb called the 5' RACE reads again in MiXCR, with one record for every CDR3 protein. The sample carries roughly 800,000 distinct CDR3 sequences, roughly 25% recorded once. The same specimen was also included in a second study, on T cells of mothers and their children.

The sample consisted of blood. The receptor set was obtained from a boy under 18 in good health.

This sequence joins TRBV7-2 and TRBJ2-4, with D perhaps matching TRBD2 (6 bases). The germline CDR1 and CDR2 sequences are SGHTA and FQGNSA. Trimming took off 1 base at V and 0 bases at J, with 13 bases between the two ends. CDR3 length equals 17 residues. CDR3 DNA: TGTGCCAGCAGCTTAGGGGCGGGGAGCTTAGCCAAAAACATTCAGTACTTC. Translation: CASSLGAGSLAKNIQYF.

This clonotype turned up a few times. The rearrangement links TRBV29-1 to TRBJ2-1, with D perhaps TRBD2 (6 bases). Trimming cost V 4 bases and J 6 bases, with 16 bases left between them. The CDR3 contains 14 residues. Per the germline V gene, CDR1 is SQVTM and CDR2 is ANQGSEA. The CDR3 loop reads CSVVVGGGRNEQFF. As DNA, the CDR3 is TGCAGCGTTGTAGTGGGAGGTGGCCGCAATGAGCAGTTCTTC.

The rearrangement links TRBV29-1 to TRBJ2-3, with D maybe TRBD1 (5 bases). This CDR3 comprises 13 residues. CDR1 and CDR2 (germline): SQVTM, ANQGSEA. Between the trimmed V and J ends, which lost 6 bases and 0 bases, there was a span of 10 bases. Here the CDR3 reads CSVKGHSTDTQYF. In DNA, the CDR3 is TGCAGCGTCAAAGGACATAGCACAGATACGCAGTATTTT.

This chain connects TRBV19 to TRBJ2-6, with D perhaps matching TRBD1 (6 bases). Germline CDR1 and CDR2: LNHDA and SQIVND (reference sequence). This CDR3 spans 17 amino acids. Trimming removed 6 bases at V and 0 bases at J, with 15 bases between. CDR3 amino acids: CASSNGQFPSGANVLTF. CDR3 DNA sequence: TGTGCCAGTAGCAATGGACAGTTCCCCTCTGGGGCCAACGTCCTGACTTTC.

The rearrangement joins TRBV7-3 to TRBJ2-5; D call uncertain. Germline CDR1 and CDR2: SGHTA and FQGTGA. V was cut by 1 base and J by 4 bases, with 10 bases left in between. The CDR3 has 14 amino acids. As DNA, the CDR3 is TGTGCCAGCAGCTTAAACCGCCTGGGAGAGACCCAGTACTTC. This encodes CASSLNRLGETQYF.

This clonotype was recorded once. V gene TRBV5-1 combines with J gene TRBJ2-5, with D maybe TRBD1 (6 bases). The ends were cut back, 2 bases at V and 11 bases at J, with 19 bases in the middle. CDR1 and CDR2 from the germline V gene are SGHRS and YFSETQ. The CDR3 covers 14 residues. DNA for the CDR3: TGCGCCAGCAGCTTCACCTCGCCGGACAGTTCGCAGTACTTC. This sequence encodes CASSFTSPDSSQYF.

The genes are TRBV20-1 and TRBJ2-1; no clear D. V was shortened by 0 bases and J by 4 bases, with 10 bases between the two germline ends. The CDR3 is made up of 14 amino acids. Germline values: CDR1 DFQATT, CDR2 SNEGSKA (reference sequence). The CDR3 bases are TGCAGTGCTAGAGATAGTCTAGTTTACAATGAGCAGTTCTTC. Its protein product is CSARDSLVYNEQFF.

This clonotype was counted many times. The chain carries TRBV29-1 and TRBJ2-5; no clear D gene. Per the germline V gene, CDR1 is SQVTM and CDR2 is ANQGSEA. CDR3 size: 10 residues. The V and J ends lost 6 bases and 5 bases respectively, with 7 bases between them. For the CDR3, the DNA is TGCAGCGTGGGGTTGGAGACCCAGTACTTC. This translates into CSVGLETQYF.

The gene calls are TRBV29-1 and TRBJ2-7; D unclear. V was shortened by 1 base and J by 3 bases, with 10 bases between the two germline ends. Germline V lookup: CDR1 SQVTM, CDR2 ANQGSEA. The CDR3 extends over 13 amino acids. Written as DNA, the CDR3 is TGCAGCGTTGAAGTTCCGGAAAACTACGAGCAGTACTTC. This translates into CSVEVPENYEQYF.

This chain uses TRBV4-1 with TRBJ1-5; a weak D match, TRBD1 (5 bases). With 3 bases removed from V and 1 base from J, the gap between germline ends came to 13 bases. The germline CDR1 and CDR2 sequences are MGHRA and YSYEKL. The CDR3 length is 16 residues. The CDR3 bases are TGCGCCAGCAGCCACGGCCCCGGGGGGAGCAATCAGCCCCAGCATTTT. Residues: CASSHGPGGSNQPQHF.

The CDR3 DNA is TGCAGTGCTAGAGATCCAGGGAGCTCCTACAATGAGCAGTTCTTC. Amino acid sequence: CSARDPGSSYNEQFF. The chain couples TRBV20-1 to TRBJ2-1; D assignment may be TRBD1 or TRBD2 (5 bases each). V gave up 0 bases and J gave up 0 bases, with 9 bases separating them. CDR3 length equals 15 residues. Germline lookup yields CDR1 DFQATT and CDR2 SNEGSKA (reference sequence).

The chain combines TRBV5-6 with TRBJ2-3; D gene unclear. Germline CDR1 is SGHDT and CDR2 is YYEEEE. V lost 0 bases and J lost 0, with 17 bases in between. The CDR3 spans 18 residues. CDR3 loop: CASSLVSGRQVSTDTQYF. The CDR3 nucleotides read TGTGCCAGCAGCTTGGTATCGGGCAGGCAGGTTAGCACAGATACGCAGTATTTT.